This entry is about one T cell receptor beta chain. This sample was included in a study of T-cell reconstitution after alpha-beta-depleted transplantation in children. The authors prepared the TCRbeta library with unique molecular identifiers. Using its own MiXCR run on the PCR reads, TCRdb lists one record per CDR3 protein. The sample shows hundreds of thousands of distinct CDR3 sequences, 10% to 15% of them seen only once. Sequencing used PBMCs, obtained from the stem cell graft. The receptor comes from a human donor who donated a stem cell graft to a child with Fanconi anemia.

The CDR3 loop reads CASRAPGNTEAFF. In DNA, the CDR3 is TGTGCCAGCCGGGCACCGGGGAACACTGAAGCTTTCTTT. The gene calls are TRBV6-2 or TRBV6-3 and TRBJ1-1; D not certain. The CDR3 length is 13 residues. Germline-derived CDR1 and CDR2 are MNHEY and SVGEGT. Trimming cost V 8 bases and J 1 base, with 11 bases left between them.